This TCR beta chain came from a study of prognosis after radiotherapy for stage I lung cancer. The wider study: Receipt of concurrent therapy with stereotactic body radiotherapy occurred in no patient.

Researchers took around 6 milliliters of peripheral blood at each of two time points. Template was genomic DNA; TCR beta CDR3 amplified in two multiplex PCR rounds. Primers targeting each individual TRBV and TRBJ gene were applied in first-round PCR. MiXCR, run by TCRdb on the multiplex PCR reads, gives a single entry per CDR3 protein. The repertoire holds under 30,000 distinct CDR3 sequences, with less than 40% as singletons. CDR3 length: 17 residues. V gave up 5 bases and J gave up 1 base; unmatched junction bases: 7. Germline CDR1 reads LNHDA; CDR2 reads SQIVND (reference sequence). This clonotype was picked up many times.

The sequence was obtained from a donor over 45 with non-small cell lung cancer. The V call is TRBV19, the J call TRBJ2-4, with TRBD2 matching over 11 bases. Sample: PBMCs, taken before or after stereotactic body radiation therapy (not recorded which). The CDR3 spells CASSPLAGGTAKNIQYF. As DNA, the CDR3 is TGTGCCAGTAGTCCCTTAGCGGGAGGGACGGCCAAAAACATTCAGTACTTC.